The entry below describes one T cell receptor beta chain. The clone's antigen remains unknown. No quality values exist for individual bases; no much larger clone is one base distant. The data were taken from a study of follicular helper T cells after annual influenza vaccination (dated by TCRdb to about 2017). Looking at the study overall: Blood was drawn on days 0, 7 and 28 after each seasonal influenza vaccination. Some subjects were followed across successive annual vaccinations spanning the 2013-2014, 2014-2015 and 2015-2016 seasons to study recall of cTfh clones. One week after vaccination, a second recruited cohort of eleven to twelve subjects (Table S1) displayed a similar ICOS+CD38+ cTfh response. Multi-year samples were obtained from 6 or 7 subjects, with two vaccination seasons covered for four subjects and three seasons covered for two subjects. The 2013-2014 samples were cryopreserved, while the 2015 samples were processed right after collection. The investigation overall reported the following: ICOS+CD38+ cTfh clonality correlated with the frequency of that population, and its change correlated with the change in circulating plasmablast frequency. Productive TCRB sequences were recovered from only 10-20% of analyzed cells, so rare clonotypes could not be sampled. Successive annual vaccinations recalled a recurring oligoclonal ICOS+CD38+ cTfh response that included tetramer and AIM influenza-specific clonotypes. Day 7 ICOS+CD38+ clones were most often found later in ICOS-CD38- cTfh, suggesting that subset may serve as a memory reservoir.

Per the germline V gene, SGHRS is the CDR1 and YFSETQ is the CDR2. V and J are trimmed by 5 bases and 3 bases, and the gene matches miss 17 bases of the junction. Reading from cysteine to phenylalanine, the CDR3 counts 18 amino acids. Here the CDR3 DNA is all that survives: 54 bases in frame from base 1. Reading the label with the study, this specimen's time point is: 2015-2016 season, pre-vaccination. TCRB sequencing was used to follow sorted CD4 subsets from the blood of adults before and after they were given the seasonal inactivated influenza vaccine (Fluvarix). To be eligible, subjects had to live in the community and must not have received influenza vaccine in the previous 6 months. Exclusions included influenza vaccine contraindications, substance abuse, HIV/AIDS, active malignancy, immunomodulatory medication and active illness such as respiratory infection. Between roughly 40 and 110 mL of blood was sampled per time point. Circulating Tfh were defined as non-naive CD4+CXCR5+PD-1+ cells and sorted into ICOS+CD38+ and ICOS-CD38- fractions. Either Ficoll-Paque PLUS or SepMate separation was used to isolate PBMC. Before DNA was extracted, the cell subsets were sorted from PBMC using a BD FACS Aria.

The library was prepared using the immunoSEQ multiplex PCR assay. Adaptive Biotechnologies carried out TCRB amplification, library preparation, sequencing and preliminary bioinformatics at Survey level resolution. TCRB sequencing used multiplex PCR amplification of genomic DNA from sorted cTfh populations. The published analysis was carried out like this. Clonality was calculated in R as 1 minus normalized Shannon entropy, and the Gini index was computed with the R package ineq. Overlap score was the summed counts of shared sequences divided by total counts of all sequences in both compared samples. The significance of shared clonotypes was tested with Fisher's exact test, assuming a theoretical repertoire of 10^7 TCRB sequences. TCRdb retrieved this table from immuneACCESS and kept in-frame rearrangements only. Not all clones are present; in checked studies, unresolved V genes account for under half, and no reason is known for the remainder. That table furnishes V, J and clone size, whereas the DNA furnished D and trimming. For this sample there are about 12,000 clones; approximately 80% appear just once. The ten largest make up 3.6% of the sample.

This specimen consisted of CXCR5+ CD38- circulating T follicular helper cells from blood, obtained on the day of influenza vaccination. Explained via the paper, the cell subset or site label denotes: circulating Tfh, non-naive CD4+CXCR5+PD-1+ (ICOS+CD38+ or ICOS-CD38-). The clonotype comes from an adult who received the influenza vaccine. Recombination connected TRBV5-1 to TRBJ2-7; a stretch of 10 junction bases matches TRBD1. The DNA sequence reads TGCGCCAGCAGTGCCGTGGGTTCCGGGACAGGGGCCTTCTACGAGCAGTACTTC. Translated, this gives CASSAVGSGTGAFYEQYF.